One and the same sample provided the 2 T cell receptor beta chains below, sequenced in a study of chemoradiotherapy in HPV16-positive cancers (dated by TCRdb to between 2021 and 2024). Library preparation used the immunoSEQ multiplex PCR assay. Imported from immuneACCESS, the table was reduced by TCRdb to in-frame sequences with V and J called. These copies leave out some clones; in studies compared against another copy, an unresolved V gene accounts for under half, and the cause of the remainder is not known. The sample table contains 25,000 to 35,000 clones; only one count was recorded for approximately 80% of them. The biggest ten clones account for about 6% of the sample. The sample here was blood, taken from a patient who underwent chemoradiotherapy. The receptors come from a human donor with HPV-associated anogenital cancer.

V gene TRBV30 combines with J gene TRBJ1-1, with D unresolved. The CDR3 is 16 amino acids. Trimming pared 2 bases from V and 5 bases from J, leaving 21 bases between. From germline, CDR1 is GTSNPN and CDR2 SVGIG (reference sequence). The CDR3 DNA reads as TGTGCCTGGAGTACACAGTTGGTCTGGAGAACAACTGAAGCTTTCTTT. Protein product: CAWSTQLVWRTTEAFF.

This chain links TRBV9 with TRBJ1-2; possible D gene TRBD1, 6 bases. This CDR3 region has 17 residues. Trimming removed 4 bases at V and 8 bases at J, with 27 bases between. Germline V gives CDR1 SGDLS, CDR2 YYNGEE. The CDR3 protein is CASSRRAPGRGSDGYTF. In DNA form, the CDR3 reads TGTGCCAGCAGCCGTAGAGCTCCGGGGAGGGGGTCAGACGGCTACACCTTC.